The clone carrying this T cell receptor (beta chain) appeared once. Reverse transcription used roughly 0.5 to 1 ug RNA and random hexamers. TCRdb passed the immunoSEQ multiplex PCR reads through MiXCR, listing each CDR3 protein once. The table records approximately 160,000 distinct CDR3 sequences, roughly 94% of them present only once. This sample stems from a study of CD8 T cells in Susac syndrome. There are 13 residues in the CDR3. Germline CDR1 is MNHEY and CDR2 is SMNVEV (reference sequence). Trimming took off 6 bases at V and 0 bases at J, with 6 bases between the two ends. Sequencing of TCR beta was performed on blood CD8+ and CD4+ T cells.

Sequences were obtained from CD4+ T cells from PBMCs. The J gene is TRBJ1-5, the V gene TRBV27; D is uncertain. This receptor was identified in a human donor with multiple sclerosis. The CDR3 sequence is CASRPNSNQPQHF. CDR3 coding DNA: TGTGCCAGCAGACCAAATAGCAATCAGCCCCAGCATTTT.